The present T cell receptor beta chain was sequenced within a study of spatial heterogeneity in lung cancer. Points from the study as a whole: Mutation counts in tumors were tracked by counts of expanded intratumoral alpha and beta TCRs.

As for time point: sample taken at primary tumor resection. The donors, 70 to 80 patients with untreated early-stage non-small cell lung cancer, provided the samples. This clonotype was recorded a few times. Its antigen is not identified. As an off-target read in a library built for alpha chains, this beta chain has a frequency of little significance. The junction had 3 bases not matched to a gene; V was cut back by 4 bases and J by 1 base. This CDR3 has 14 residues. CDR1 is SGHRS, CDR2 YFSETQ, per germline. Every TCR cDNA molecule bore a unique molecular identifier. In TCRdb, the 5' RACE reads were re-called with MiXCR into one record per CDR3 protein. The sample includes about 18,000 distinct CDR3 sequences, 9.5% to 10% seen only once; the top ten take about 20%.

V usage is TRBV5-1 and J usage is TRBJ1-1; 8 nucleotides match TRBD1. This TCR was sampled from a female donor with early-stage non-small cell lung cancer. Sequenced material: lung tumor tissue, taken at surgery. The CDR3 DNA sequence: TGCGCCAGCAGCCCAGGGGGCTCGAACACTGAAGCTTTCTTT. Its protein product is CASSPGGSNTEAFF. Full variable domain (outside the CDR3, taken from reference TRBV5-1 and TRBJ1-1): KAGVTQTPRYLIKTRGQQVTLSCSPISGHRSVSWYQQTPGQGLQFLFEYFSETQRNKGNFPGRFSGRQFSNSRSEMNVSTLELGDSALYLCASSPGGSNTEAFFGQGTRLTVV.